This entry concerns a single T cell receptor beta chain. This record belongs to a study of T-cell reconstitution after alpha-beta-depleted transplantation in children. TCRbeta library preparation incorporated unique molecular identifiers. TCRdb itself ran the PCR reads through MiXCR, one entry per CDR3 protein. In the table there are around 400,000 distinct CDR3 sequences, approximately 11% of which are singletons. V lost 1 base, J lost 5 bases, and 6 bases stayed unmatched. Germline V gives CDR1 LGHDT, CDR2 YNNKEL (reference sequence). This CDR3 is 15 amino acids long. The source of this sequence is a human donor who donated a stem cell graft to a child with acute myeloid leukemia. The rearrangement links TRBV3-1 to TRBJ2-3, with 7 nucleotides matching TRBD2. This material consisted of PBMCs from the stem cell graft donor, taken from the stem cell graft. The CDR3 here is CASSQGAGDEDTQYF. DNA of the CDR3: TGTGCCAGCAGCCAAGGGGCGGGGGACGAAGATACGCAGTATTTT.